The clone carrying this T cell receptor beta chain was observed a single time. The target antigen is unknown. In germline, CDR1 is SGHRS, CDR2 YFSETQ. This CDR3 has 12 residues. V lost 9 bases to trimming and J lost 7 bases; unmatched junction nucleotides: 9. The sample is drawn from a study of cytomegalovirus exposure and HLA in healthy donors. Study-wide results and limits: The authors enumerated 150 to 200 TCR beta chains as linked to cytomegalovirus. It was assumed in the presence/absence analyses that sequencing depth was roughly uniform across donors.

The PCR contained 60 Vbeta and 13 Jbeta primers. Generated by immunoSEQ multiplex PCR, the TCRdb table keeps only in-frame clones and is missing some. The sample has roughly 130,000 clones; roughly 80% are singletons. Donors were ostensibly healthy at sampling, although undocumented immune exposures were probable. The source is a man aged 35-49 years in good health and CMV-seronegative. The rearrangement uses TRBV5-1 and TRBJ2-7, with TRBD2 identical over 8 bases. The source material was PBMCs. CDR3 protein: CATGGDAGEQYF. The CDR3 coding sequence is TGCGCCACCGGGGGGGACGCGGGGGAGCAGTACTTC. The full variable domain, rest sourced from reference TRBV5-1 and TRBJ2-7, is KAGVTQTPRYLIKTRGQQVTLSCSPISGHRSVSWYQQTPGQGLQFLFEYFSETQRNKGNFPGRFSGRQFSNSRSEMNVSTLELGDSALYLCATGGDAGEQYFGPGTRLTVT.